This T cell receptor beta chain was documented in a study of breast tumors, draining lymph nodes, adjacent tissues (dated by TCRdb to 2015 to 2016). Looking at the study overall: Breast cancer patients provided tumor, adjacent nontumor tissue and axillary lymph nodes, and the study compared the TCR beta repertoires across these three sources. The study aimed to assess the relationships and possible T-cell exchange between tumor, surrounding tissue and draining lymph node repertoires in human breast cancer.

The germline V gene specifies MDHEN as CDR1 and SYDVKM as CDR2. The CDR3 runs 14 amino acids, cysteine and phenylalanine included. The kept DNA is CDR3 alone, 42 bases in frame from the first base. Trimming removed 5 bases from V and 4 bases from J, leaving 14 bases between the germline ends. The sequencing machine was an Illumina HiSeq 2000. TCR beta chain libraries were generated through multiplex PCR amplification. The amplified TCR beta chain products were analyzed by high-throughput sequencing. TCRdb reanalyzed the raw reads on its own, using fastp at Q25 for trimming and MiXCR for clone calling, and kept in-frame beta chains. Under each unique CDR3 protein, matching rows form one entry showing the most common genes and DNA. The sample table records 20,000 to 30,000 distinct CDR3 sequences; approximately 20% of these occur just once. About 14% of the sample is taken by the ten largest. Overall results and qualifications from the work: The data were judged consistent with most tumor T cells deriving from the lymph node and then expanding within tumor tissue. The conclusion that tumor T cells originate in lymph nodes was framed as consistent with a hypothesis rather than directly demonstrated. T-cell repertoire diversity in tumors was found to be lower than in lymph nodes but higher than in nontumor tissue, and preferential V and J gene usage was observed. Tumor and nontumor tissue repertoires were found to be significantly more similar in luminal-like than in basal-like breast cancer.

This clonotype occurred many times. Which antigen it targets is not known. Base qualities are missing; no much larger clone stands one base away. The chain couples TRBV28 to TRBJ1-2; the D region possibly corresponds to TRBD1 (6 bases align). Sample: breast tumor tissue. The source is a female donor with breast cancer. Some clones in this sample may be carry-over from other donors' samples. CDR3 protein: CASSETGGLYGYTF. The DNA sequence follows: TGTGCCAGCAGTGAGACAGGAGGGCTCTATGGCTACACCTTC.